This T cell receptor (beta chain) was identified in a study of regulatory T cells in long-lasting Graves disease. Across the whole study: The criterion for persistent Graves' disease was over 5 years of antithyroid drugs with positive TSH receptor antibodies.

Stated time point: persistent/refractory GD, antithyroid drugs over 5 years with positive TRAb. PBMC RNA was the source of the TCR library. With iRepertoire HTBI primers and Arm-PCR of CDR3 regions, TCR beta libraries were built. Via MiXCR, TCRdb re-called the multiplex PCR reads, giving one row per CDR3 protein. The sample includes approximately 470,000 distinct CDR3 sequences, about a fifth seen only once; the top ten take over 7.5%. Ten or more counts support this clonotype. Its antigen is undetermined. Findings and caveats of the study: Researchers reported studying only peripheral blood, not thyroid tissue. Graves' patients with persistent disease showed TCR diversity lower than patients newly diagnosed.

The clonotype was recovered from a female donor with Graves disease. The source material was peripheral blood mononuclear cells (PBMCs), sampled when the disease was refractory, from a patient treated with antithyroid drugs.

CDR3 sequence: CSAQEQGETQYF. Written as DNA, the CDR3 is TGCAGTGCTCAAGAACAGGGGGAGACCCAGTACTTC. This rearrangement joins TRBV20-1 to TRBJ2-5, with 7 positions matching TRBD1. This CDR3 comprises 12 residues. After removal of 5 bases from V and 5 bases from J, the junction contained 5 bases not matched to a gene. CDR1 is DFQATT, CDR2 SNEGSKA, per germline (reference sequence).